Following are 30 T cell receptor beta chains from one sample sequenced in a study of blood T cell repertoires in COVID-19. TCRdb's table, derived via immunoSEQ multiplex PCR, lists solely in-frame clones and lacks some. The sample lists about 250,000 clones; 65% to 90% were seen once. Material: PBMCs or T cells enriched from blood (not recorded which). The receptors originated from a woman in her 50s with acute COVID-19.

The V gene is TRBV11-2, the J gene TRBJ2-3, with a tentative D call TRBD2 (7 bases). CDR1 and CDR2 from the germline V gene are SGHAT and FQNNGV. The CDR3 spans 16 residues. V lost 5 bases and J 8 bases, leaving 23 bases between the germline ends. The CDR3 reads CASSHSWGGVGGTQYF. The DNA of the CDR3 is TGTGCCAGCAGCCATTCTTGGGGGGGCGTGGGAGGTACGCAGTATTTT.

This chain uses TRBV9 with TRBJ1-4; 9 bases line up with TRBD1. The V segment lost 3 bases and the J segment 4 bases; nucleotides outside the gene matches: 7. There are 16 residues in the CDR3. Germline assignment: CDR1 SGDLS and CDR2 YYNGEE. DNA of the CDR3: TGTGCCAGCAGCGGGGATGGACAGGGGATTAATGAAAAACTGTTTTTT. Its protein product is CASSGDGQGINEKLFF.

The CDR3 DNA sequence: TGCGCCAGCAGCTTGGCCTGGGGGGTGAACACTGAAGCTTTCTTT. Amino acid sequence: CASSLAWGVNTEAFF. The rearrangement uses TRBV5-1 and TRBJ1-1; a weak D match, TRBD1 (5 bases). The V and J ends lost 0 bases and 0 bases respectively, with 9 bases between them. This CDR3 is 15 amino acids long. Germline V gene sequence: CDR1 SGHRS, CDR2 YFSETQ.

This chain uses TRBV2 with TRBJ1-6; possible D gene TRBD1, 5 bases. Germline V gene sequence: CDR1 SNHLY, CDR2 FYNNEI. This CDR3 region has 14 residues. Trimming took off 7 bases at V and 10 bases at J, with 17 bases between the two ends. CDR3 region: CASIRGRANSPLHF. The CDR3 nucleotides read TGTGCCAGCATAAGGGGCAGGGCCAACTCACCCCTCCACTTT. The whole variable domain, remainder taken from reference TRBV2 and TRBJ1-6, is EPEVTQTPSHQVTQMGQEVILRCVPISNHLYFYWYRQILGQKVEFLVSFYNNEISEKSEIFDDQFSVERPDGSNFTLKIRSTKLEDSAMYFCASIRGRANSPLHFGNGTRLTVT.

The chain couples TRBV30 to TRBJ1-2; 8 bases are shared with TRBD1. Germline CDR1 and CDR2: GTSNPN and SVGIG (reference sequence). V was clipped by 0 bases and J by 4 bases; unmatched bases: 4. The CDR3 totals 14 residues. Here the CDR3 reads CAWSVPGTGYGYTF. The CDR3 bases are TGTGCCTGGAGTGTACCCGGGACAGGCTATGGCTACACCTTC.

The chain carries TRBV12-2 and TRBJ1-2. TRBV12-2 constitutes a pseudogene. The CDR3 has 9 amino acids. This CDR3 is CASRFTDTF. For the CDR3, the DNA is TGTGCAAGTCGCTTCACGGACACCTTC.

The chain links TRBV7-2 to TRBJ1-6; 8 positions match TRBD1. V was pared by 0 bases and J by 7 bases, with 5 bases of the junction left unmatched. The CDR3 extends over 16 amino acids. Germline V gene data show CDR1 as SGHTA and CDR2 as FQGNSA. The chain's CDR3 is CASSLAPPGGNSPLHF. The CDR3 DNA is TGTGCCAGCAGCTTAGCCCCCCCAGGGGGCAATTCACCCCTCCACTTT.

The chain recombines TRBV23-1 with TRBJ2-7; 10 nucleotides agree with TRBD1. TRBV23-1 is an ORF for which the function is uncertain. Trimming took 8 bases from V and 2 from J; bases not matched to a gene: 3. This CDR3 has 13 residues. CDR3 amino acids: CASPGQGTYEQYF. CDR3 nucleotides: TGCGCCAGCCCGGGACAGGGGACCTACGAGCAGTACTTC.

The chain combines TRBV2 with TRBJ2-2, with TRBD1 as a possible D gene (6 bases). Germline lookup yields CDR1 SNHLY and CDR2 FYNNEI. The CDR3 loop spans 13 amino acids. V lost 7 bases to trimming and J lost 5 bases, with 11 bases between them. CDR3 sequence: CASMGARTGELFF. CDR3 DNA sequence: TGTGCCAGCATGGGGGCTCGTACCGGGGAGCTGTTTTTT. The variable domain in full, completed from reference TRBV2 and TRBJ2-2, reads EPEVTQTPSHQVTQMGQEVILRCVPISNHLYFYWYRQILGQKVEFLVSFYNNEISEKSEIFDDQFSVERPDGSNFTLKIRSTKLEDSAMYFCASMGARTGELFFGEGSRLTVL.

The rearrangement joins TRBV5-1 to TRBJ2-6; 9 bases align to TRBD1. This CDR3 comprises 21 residues. Germline V gene data show CDR1 as SGHRS and CDR2 as YFSETQ. Trimming removed 4 bases from V and 2 bases from J; junction bases left unmatched: 19. The CDR3 bases are TGCGCCAGCAGCCCAACTAGTTTACAGGGGGCTTCTTCAACTGGGGCCAACGTCCTGACTTTC. It yields the protein CASSPTSLQGASSTGANVLTF.

The rearrangement uses TRBV19 and TRBJ1-1; D not resolved. Deletions cut 9 bases from V and 0 bases from J, with 11 bases between. The CDR3 contains 13 residues. Per germline, CDR1 LNHDA and CDR2 SQIVND (reference sequence). The CDR3 sequence: CASSYGMNTEAFF. DNA of the CDR3: TGTGCCAGCTCTTACGGGATGAACACTGAAGCTTTCTTT.

This clone was counted a single time. The CDR3, as DNA: TGCGCCAGCAGCCAAGGGGCCAGCGGGGGTGATAGGGCTGTGCAGTACTTC. This sequence encodes CASSQGASGGDRAVQYF. This chain connects TRBV4-3 to TRBJ2-7; TRBD2 matches at 8 bases. The CDR3 loop spans 17 amino acids. The trim removed 1 base at V and 9 bases at J, leaving 17 bases unmatched. Germline lookup yields CDR1 LGHNA and CDR2 YSLEER.

Here the CDR3 DNA reads TGTGCCAGCAGCTTAGACAGCATGAACACTGAAGCTTTCTTT. Encoded protein: CASSLDSMNTEAFF. The rearrangement uses TRBV7-2 and TRBJ1-1; D gene unclear. The CDR3 runs 14 residues. Germline V gene data show CDR1 as SGHTA and CDR2 as FQGNSA. The V end lost 1 base, the J end lost 0 bases, and 6 bases lay between the germline ends.

The chain joins TRBV9 to TRBJ2-5, with 8 positions matching TRBD2. Germline V gene lookup returns CDR1 SGDLS and CDR2 YYNGEE. This CDR3 comprises 15 residues. Trimming removed 0 bases from V and 3 bases from J; junction bases left unmatched: 4. The CDR3 sequence: CASSVAGGAEETQYF. The CDR3 DNA follows: TGTGCCAGCAGCGTAGCCGGGGGGGCTGAAGAGACCCAGTACTTC.

This chain connects TRBV9 to TRBJ2-7; 7 bases fit TRBD2. V trimming: 4 bases; J trimming: 1 base; junction bases outside the gene matches: 5. The germline V gene encodes CDR1 SGDLS and CDR2 YYNGEE. The CDR3 runs to 14 residues. The CDR3 region is CASSRGELSYEQYF. The CDR3 coding sequence is TGTGCCAGCAGCCGGGGGGAGCTTTCCTACGAGCAGTACTTC.

The chain is built from TRBV30 and TRBJ2-2; a weak D match, TRBD2 (7 bases). Germline CDR1 and CDR2: GTSNPN and SVGIG (reference sequence). The CDR3 spans 13 residues. Trimming stripped 4 bases from V and 4 bases from J, with 10 bases between. CDR3 sequence reads: CAWMRGGTGELFF. The CDR3 DNA reads as TGTGCCTGGATGAGGGGGGGCACCGGGGAGCTGTTTTTT.

The V gene is TRBV7-9, the J gene TRBJ2-7; maybe TRBD1 (6 bases). V was trimmed by 5 bases and J by 5 bases, leaving 10 bases between them. The CDR3 is 12 residues long. CDR1 SEHNR and CDR2 FQNEAQ come from the germline V gene (reference sequence). The CDR3 protein is CASSPGVHEQYF. CDR3 DNA: TGTGCCAGCAGCCCAGGGGTTCACGAGCAGTACTTC.

The chain links TRBV18 to TRBJ2-7; maybe TRBD1 (5 bases). Germline values: CDR1 KGHSH, CDR2 LQKENI. CDR3 length: 14 residues. V gave up 4 bases and J gave up 0 bases, with 10 bases separating them. Here the CDR3 reads CASSLSTDSYEQYF. CDR3 coding DNA: TGTGCCAGCTCACTATCGACAGACTCCTACGAGCAGTACTTC.

V usage is TRBV11-3 and J usage is TRBJ2-5, with no clear D. CDR3 length: 13 residues. Germline loops: CDR1 SGHNT, CDR2 YENEEA. Trimming left V 2 bases short and J 3 bases short, with 7 bases between. Here the CDR3 reads CASSLNAKETQYF. The CDR3 coding sequence is TGTGCCAGCAGCTTAAATGCGAAAGAGACCCAGTACTTC.

Points on this clone: An end of the junction differs from the germline gene, which may be a read error. The chain links TRBV7-3 to TRBJ2-3; 10 positions match TRBD2. Looked up from germline, CDR1 is SGHTA and CDR2 is FQGTGA. The CDR3 length is 16 residues. For the CDR3, the DNA is TGTGCAAGCAGCTTAACCAGCGGGGGGGCTACAGATACGCAGTATTTT. This gives the protein CASSLTSGGATDTQYF.

This rearrangement joins TRBV30 to TRBJ1-3, with 9 bases that match TRBD1. There are 16 residues in the CDR3. The germline CDR1 and CDR2 sequences are GTSNPN and SVGIG (reference sequence). V dropped 5 bases and J dropped 1; count of bases not matched to a gene: 9. The CDR3 spells CAWDPGQGLSGNTIYF. In DNA form, the CDR3 reads TGTGCCTGGGATCCGGGACAGGGTCTTTCTGGAAACACCATATATTTT.

V and J are TRBV10-2 and TRBJ2-1; D unresolved. The CDR3 has 14 amino acids. Germline V gene lookup returns CDR1 WSHSY and CDR2 SAAADI. Trimming took off 4 bases at V and 2 bases at J, with 9 bases between the two ends. The CDR3 bases are TGCGCCAGCAGTGCAAGTGGCACCTACAATGAGCAGTTCTTC. Amino acid sequence: CASSASGTYNEQFF.

The chain recombines TRBV9 with TRBJ1-2; tentative D call: TRBD1 (6 bases). The CDR3 is 15 residues long. Trimming took 3 bases from V and 2 from J, leaving 14 bases between them. In germline, CDR1 is SGDLS, CDR2 YYNGEE. The CDR3 region is CASSGQQGKNYGYTF. In DNA form, the CDR3 reads TGTGCCAGCAGCGGACAGCAGGGGAAAAACTATGGCTACACCTTC.

The chain couples TRBV3-1 (or the pseudogene TRBV3-2) to TRBJ2-5; 9 bases fit TRBD1. Germline V gives CDR1 LGHDT, CDR2 YNNKEL (reference sequence). V was pared by 1 base and J by 4 bases, with 7 bases of the junction left unmatched. This CDR3 spans 16 amino acids. The CDR3 sequence is CASSQAPGQGRETQYF. The DNA of the CDR3 is TGTGCCAGCAGCCAAGCCCCGGGACAGGGTAGAGAGACCCAGTACTTC.

The chain couples TRBV5-1 to TRBJ1-2; maybe TRBD1 (5 bases). V shed 2 bases and J shed 6 bases, with 8 bases lying between them. Germline V gene sequence: CDR1 SGHRS, CDR2 YFSETQ. The length of the CDR3 is 12 residues. The CDR3 DNA follows: TGCGCCAGCAGCTTCGGGGGAGATGGCTACACCTTC. Its protein product is CASSFGGDGYTF.

This chain joins TRBV7-6 and TRBJ2-5; 8 bases fit TRBD1. Losses at the gene ends were 5 bases for V and 1 base for J; bases not matched to a gene: 12. The CDR3 length is 17 residues. CDR1 and CDR2 (germline): SGHVS, FNYEAQ. CDR3 nucleotide sequence: TGTGCCAGCAGCCGCACCTCTGGCAGGGGGCCCCAAGAGACCCAGTACTTC. It translates to CASSRTSGRGPQETQYF.

This clone has a single count. The chain joins TRBV19 to TRBJ1-6, with TRBD1 matching over 7 bases. This CDR3 spans 16 amino acids. After removal of 7 bases from V and 5 bases from J, the junction contained 11 bases not matched to a gene. CDR1 LNHDA and CDR2 SQIVND come from the germline V gene (reference sequence). CDR3 nucleotide sequence: TGTGCCAGTACCCCGGGTCGGGGGACAGATAATTCACCCCTCCACTTT. Translation gives CASTPGRGTDNSPLHF.

This clone was picked up a small number of times. J is TRBJ2-3 and V is TRBV18, with 10 bases fitting TRBD2. V shed 3 bases, J shed 4 bases, and the junction held 4 bases outside the gene matches. The germline gives CDR1 KGHSH, CDR2 LQKENI. The CDR3 totals 15 residues. For the CDR3, the DNA is TGTGCCAGCTCACCTACCGGGACTAGCGCAGATACGCAGTATTTT. Amino acids: CASSPTGTSADTQYF.

The genes are TRBV29-1 and TRBJ2-5; D gene ambiguous. Germline CDR1 is SQVTM and CDR2 is ANQGSEA. The CDR3 spans 11 residues. V was pared by 5 bases and J by 1 base, with 5 bases between. The CDR3 reads CSVLPQETQYF. In DNA, the CDR3 is TGCAGCGTTCTTCCCCAAGAGACCCAGTACTTC.

This chain links TRBV30 with TRBJ1-5; D perhaps matches TRBD1 (5 bases). Germline V CDR1 and CDR2: GTSNPN, SVGIG (reference sequence). The CDR3 has 16 residues. V was pared by 3 bases and J by 7 bases, with 22 bases between. CDR3 residues: CAWSPIGRGDKQPQHF. The CDR3 nucleotides are TGTGCCTGGAGCCCCATAGGGCGGGGCGATAAGCAGCCCCAGCATTTT.